This is a list of T cell receptor beta chains from one sample in a study of cytomegalovirus exposure and HLA in healthy donors. The repertoire was sequenced with immunoSEQ multiplex PCR; TCRdb's copy has only in-frame clones and lacks some. Counted here are 95,000 to 150,000 clones, approximately 71% occurring once; the ten biggest clones make up over 2.5%. The sample taken for sequencing was PBMCs. The receptors here all came from a woman aged 50 to 65 in good health and CMV-seronegative. Both conserved end residues are part of each CDR3. The D gene is left open where the match is weak. Not every row has a clone size; where given, it reads once, few, many or a size class.

d_gene | abundance | j_gene | v_gene | CDR3nt | CDR3aa
TRBD1 | - | TRBJ1-1 | TRBV7-9 | TGTGCCAGCAGCTTTGGGACAGGGAACTCGGACGAAGCTTTCTTT | CASSFGTGNSDEAFF
- | - | TRBJ2-1 | TRBV11-2 | TGTGCCAGCAGCCCTGTGAAGCCCTACAATGAGCAGTTCTTC | CASSPVKPYNEQFF
TRBD2 | - | TRBJ2-7 | TRBV29-1 | TGCAGCACGACCGGGACTAGCGGGTCCGAGCAGTACTTC | CSTTGTSGSEQYF
- | - | TRBJ2-1 | TRBV7-2 | TGTGCCAGCAGCTTATTTATCGGGGAAGGGCTCCATGAGCAGTTCTTC | CASSLFIGEGLHEQFF
TRBD1 | - | TRBJ2-2 | TRBV28 | TGTGCCAGCAGACCCGGGACAGGGGTGGCCGGGGAGCCGTTTTTT | CASRPGTGVAGEPFF
- | - | TRBJ2-3 | TRBV28 | TGTGCCAGCAGTTTCCTAGCGGATACGCAGTATTTT | CASSFLADTQYF
TRBD1 | - | TRBJ1-4 | TRBV7-2 | TGTGCCAGCAGCTTAGATCGCGGACAGGTTTATAATGAAAAACTGTTTTTT | CASSLDRGQVYNEKLFF
TRBD1 | - | TRBJ2-6 | TRBV29-1 | TGCAGCGTTAAGGTCGGGACAGGAGAATCTGGGGCCAACGTCCTGACTTTC | CSVKVGTGESGANVLTF
- | once | TRBJ2-1 | TRBV19 | TGTGCCAGTAGAGAGAGCTCCTACAATGAGCAGTTCTTC | CASRESSYNEQFF
TRBD2 | few | TRBJ2-3 | TRBV4-2 | TGTGCCAGCAGCGGGACTAGCGGGAGTCCAGATACGCAGTATTTT | CASSGTSGSPDTQYF
- | - | TRBJ1-3 | TRBV7-2 | TGTGCCAGCAGCTCAACGGGAGCTCTCAATGGGGGAAACACCATATATTTT | CASSSTGALNGGNTIYF
- | few | TRBJ2-2 | TRBV18 | TGTGCCAGCTCACCACGGCCGGGGGTGACCGGGGAGCTGTTTTTT | CASSPRPGVTGELFF
TRBD1 | few | TRBJ2-7 | TRBV10-3 | TGTGCCACACGACAGGGTAGAGATTACGAGCAGTACTTC | CATRQGRDYEQYF
TRBD2 | few | TRBJ2-7 | TRBV18 | TGTGCCAGCTCACCCCGGACTAGCGGGAACCCCTCCTACGAGCAGTACTTC | CASSPRTSGNPSYEQYF
TRBD2 | once | TRBJ2-7 | TRBV4-1 | TGCGCCAGCAGCCCATCTAGCGGTGCCTACGAGCAGTACTTC | CASSPSSGAYEQYF